A single TCR beta chain is shown here with its context. Its binding antigen is unknown. It has no much larger one-base neighbor in the sample; base qualities were not kept. Relative to germline, V is 6 bases shorter and J is 5 bases shorter, with 9 bases between their ends. There are 11 amino acids in the CDR3, from cysteine to phenylalanine inclusive. Only the CDR3 portion is preserved as DNA: 33 bases, with reading frame beginning at the first base. Via the germline V gene (reference sequence), CDR1 is DFQATT and CDR2 SNEGSKA. The source of the sample is a study of cytomegalovirus exposure and HLA in healthy donors (TCRdb year 2017). The study in broad terms: An earlier analysis of some 550 of the donors reported roughly 300 Gb of sequence data and around 120 million unique TCR beta sequences from about 200 million T cells. An earlier analysis of around 540 of the donors applied high-throughput TCR beta sequencing to assess whether each TCR beta V gene segment acted as functional or pseudogenic. The study used immunosequencing to profile the T cell repertoires of 600 to 850 subjects and linked those repertoires to cytomegalovirus serostatus. Rather than drawing on any new phenotypic data, the later analysis identified candidate immune exposures from TCR beta sequences and the way those sequences occurred across donors. In a later analysis, previously published TCR beta repertoires from hundreds of donors were re-analyzed and high-resolution HLA genotyping was added so that TCR occurrence patterns could be studied. Roughly five DR-DQ haplotypes were handled as single units for association and clustering, since linkage in the cohort was strong. To predict cytomegalovirus infection status, the study combined high-throughput TCR immunosequencing, statistical association of individual TCRs with disease status, and machine learning. Among about 400 genotyped donors of the cohort, an average of around 250,000 unique TCR beta nucleotide sequences was sequenced per donor, of which about 19% were non-productive. Donor age, sex, ethnicity and CMV serostatus were compiled together with the repertoire data. HLA typing covered class I and class II loci at four-digit resolution. In addition to the first cohort of around 670 subjects, a separate validation cohort of approximately 130 different subjects was used. The aim of the study was to test whether cataloging public T cell receptors could identify signatures of past pathogen exposure. In a later genetic analysis, genome-wide SNP genotypes for about 65% of the roughly 670 donors were used, and that subset was treated as a discovery cohort. Every discovery cohort repertoire had been produced on one sequencing platform. An early release covering about 600 HLA-typed donors comprised about 300 gigabases of sequencing data and around 85 million unique TCR sequences. Typing coverage differed by locus: A, B, C, DRB1 and DQB1 were typed in roughly 629-630 donors, DQA1 in 500 to 550, DPA1 in around 600, and DPB1 in around 440. The genetic ancestry cluster associated with self-reported Caucasian donors included over 80% of the 300 to 450 genotyped donors. General conclusions and limits of the study: The authors suggested that the approach could potentially be generalized to other disease states and immunological phenotypes. According to a later analysis, most CMV-associated TCR beta chains appeared to be HLA-restricted, and the HLA associations seemed to be driven largely by CMV exposure. The classifier was reported to diagnose cytomegalovirus status with high specificity and sensitivity in both the original and validation cohorts. In vitro tests confirmed that a few of the cytomegalovirus-associated TCR beta chains recognize cytomegalovirus antigens. A later analysis found that HLA-associated TCR beta chains were more clonally expanded and had lower generation probabilities than equally common non-associated chains. The presence/absence analyses assumed that sequencing depth was roughly uniform across donors, and that assumption may not be true. The only immune exposure information available for the cohort was CMV serostatus. A further reported finding was that TCR beta sequences accurately predicted the HLA-A and HLA-B alleles for most subjects in the first cohort. In a later genetic analysis, fewer N-insertions in productive TCRs were reported among donors in an Asian-associated ancestry cluster than the roughly 700-donor mean. Because HLA typing was missing for some donors at each locus, association tests included only the typed subset. Linkage disequilibrium might explain the correlated functional status among segregating V segments, but an unknown experimental factor could not be excluded. Approximately 18 rarely observed V segments, including chromosome 9 orphons, were excluded from the earlier analysis of a few hundred of the donors because counts were too low. Specific HLA alleles were associated with 15,000 to 20,000 TCR beta sequences at a false discovery rate of 0.05 in a later analysis. In a later analysis, the rate of TCR association differed among HLA loci, with DRB1 alleles having the most associated TCRs and HLA-C alleles having the fewest. In an earlier analysis of fewer than 750 of the donors, most TCR beta V segments were observed in productive rearrangements about 87% or about 30% of the time, broadly matching IMGT annotations. In a later analysis, several top co-occurrence clusters were reported to appear linked to parvovirus B19, influenza, CMV and Epstein-Barr virus. Across donors, most TCR sequences were observed very rarely, whereas some public TCRs were present in many individuals. An association between a missense DCLRE1C variant and V-gene and J-gene trimming of TCR beta chains was found in a later genetic analysis and replicated in an independent cohort. A cluster of highly shared sequence variants was judged likely to be a technical artifact of the sequencing pipeline. A total of fewer than 200 TCR beta chains were listed by the study as associated with cytomegalovirus. Because the 87-base-pair reads could not distinguish some IMGT-functional V segments, including TRBV6-2 and TRBV6-3, those segments were excluded. Only TCR beta chains were sequenced in this cohort, and the absence of alpha or paired-chain data limited detectable features. When HLA alleles, especially DR and DQ, strongly co-occurred, attributing TCR associations to individual alleles was difficult.

The cohort was made up of around 720 healthy bone marrow donors. All cohort members were sampled while nominally healthy, although unrecorded immune exposures were likely present. The donor was CMV seronegative and was included in the group of several hundred seronegative cohort members. A peripheral blood sample was collected from each donor, and TCR beta sequencing was performed on peripheral blood mononuclear cells. Genomic DNA was extracted from the blood cell samples with the Qiagen DNeasy Blood Extraction Kit. Library method: the immunoSEQ multiplex PCR assay. For the multiplex PCR, a mixture combining 60 forward primers for TCR Vbeta segments and 13 reverse primers for TCR Jbeta segments was used. A multiplex PCR assay on genomic DNA amplified the CDR3 region of rearranged TCR beta genes. Amplified TCR beta libraries were sequenced as 87-base-pair reads on the Illumina HiSeq System. Processing in the source paper ran as follows. In a later analysis, roughly 80 million unique TCR beta chains were counted across the 650 to 750 repertoires, and around 10 million of these chains were shared by at least two donors. Raw reads were error-corrected and collapsed into unique sequences with a nearest-neighbor algorithm that merged closely related sequences to remove PCR and sequencing errors. CDR3 sequences were aligned to IMGT reference sequences to assign V, D and J gene segments. For a sequence to be retained, a match of at least six nucleotides was required to both a V gene segment and a J gene segment. A rearrangement was called productive if the CDR3 had no stop codons and remained in frame with V and J, and every other rearrangement was called non-productive. CDR3 was defined according to IMGT convention as the region running from the second conserved V-encoded cysteine to the conserved J-encoded phenylalanine. Sequences without an unambiguous match to a single V gene segment were excluded from the earlier analysis of a few hundred of the donors. In an earlier analysis of several hundred of the donors, V segments were called functional above 56.7% productive rearrangements and were called segregating when the between-donor standard deviation exceeded 5%. A statistical classification framework was developed to diagnose cytomegalovirus status using the catalog of TCR beta chain sequences. In a later analysis, TCR nucleotide sequences were compared against IMGT/GENE-DB human TR gene sequences so that V and J genes could be assigned. A later analysis assigned CDR3 sequences and most-parsimonious VDJ recombination scenarios with the TCRdist pipeline. A later analysis defined each TCR beta chain by its CDR3 amino acid sequence plus V-gene family, and excluded reads lacking a unique V-gene family. In a later analysis, several hundred highly shared, low-generation-probability nucleotide sequences were removed to address suspected cross-contamination and a sequencing artifact. A later analysis calculated a clonal expansion index for each public chain from normalized within-repertoire ranks of inferred template counts. In a later analysis, generation probabilities were computed using a VDJ recombination model fitted to out-of-frame rearrangements, and the results were checked against IGoR. Hypergeometric tests were used in a later analysis to score TCR-TCR, TCR-HLA and TCR-CMV co-occurrence, with a repertoire-size bias correction applied to the TCR pairs. To estimate false discovery rates, a later analysis permuted the HLA or CMV assignments 20 times. In a later analysis, co-occurring TCRs were grouped using DBSCAN, with TCRdist sequence similarity added in when clustering inside HLA-allele-positive subsets. Repertoires with fewer than 30,000 or more than 120,000 public chains, plus five repertoires with anomalous nucleotide sharing, were excluded from co-occurrence clustering. TCRdb mirrors the immuneACCESS table, restricted to in-frame sequences. Some clones are absent from its copies; in checked studies, under half trace to an unresolved V gene, and the reason for the others is unknown. V, J and clone size derive from that table, while D and trimming were established from the DNA sequence. The sample has roughly 150,000 clones on record, roughly 70% of them singletons. The top ten clonotypes cover 6.5% to 9% of the sample.

The rearranged chain carries TRBV20-1 and TRBJ2-3; matching of 5 bases hints at TRBD1 as the D gene. The source material was PBMCs. The sequence was obtained from a young man in good health and CMV-seronegative. Read as DNA, the sequence is TGCAGTGCCCCTGACAGAGATACGCAGTATTTT. It is translated as CSAPDRDTQYF.